The T cell receptor (beta chain) described here comes from a study of T cells in Graves' hyperthyroidism and ophthalmopathy. Study results and limitations: A 13 V-J signature model discriminated ophthalmopathy versus stable hyperthyroidism.

This clonotype was seen repeatedly, ten times or more. Its antigen is still unknown. Amplified TCR beta CDR3 regions derived from RNA transcripts. When the TCR CDR3 underwent first-round RT-PCR, the HTBI primer set was used. TCRdb re-called the multiplex PCR reads with MiXCR, one entry per CDR3 protein. The sample consists of more than 500,000 distinct CDR3 sequences, 15% to 20% of them appearing once. Researchers defined stable Graves' hyperthyroidism as no ophthalmopathy progression within 18 months. Clinical symptoms, serum thyroxine, TRAb, thyroid ultrasound and orbital computed tomography established diagnosis. This CDR3 spans 15 amino acids. V was pared by 5 bases and J by 1 base, with 14 bases between. Germline assignment: CDR1 SGHTA and CDR2 FQGNSA.

The sequenced sample was blood. This sequence originates from a woman aged 30 to 39 with Graves' hyperthyroidism. The V gene is TRBV7-2, the J gene TRBJ1-1, with unresolved D. The CDR3 loop reads CASSRLGWQNTEAFF. The CDR3 DNA reads TGTGCCAGCAGCCGTTTAGGGTGGCAGAACACTGAAGCTTTCTTT.